This passage covers 15 T cell receptor beta chains from one sample sequenced in a study of blood T cell repertoires in COVID-19 (dated by TCRdb to 2018 to 2021). Libraries were prepared through the immunoSEQ multiplex PCR assay. TCRdb re-hosts the immuneACCESS table, in-frame sequences only. Its copies lack some clones; in the studies checked, an unresolved V gene accounts for under half of them, and the cause for the rest is not known. Present in this sample are 300,000 or so clones, 80% to 95% of which were seen just once. Around 2% of the sample is held by the ten biggest clonotypes. Input material: peripheral blood. All receptors derive from a woman in her 30s with COVID-19, enrolled during active disease.

V gene TRBV3-1 (or the pseudogene TRBV3-2) combines with J gene TRBJ1-6; TRBD1 matches at 9 bases. The length of the CDR3 is 14 residues. Trimming removed 5 bases from V and 6 bases from J; junction bases left unmatched: 2. Germline-derived CDR1 and CDR2 are LGHDT and YNNKEL (reference sequence). CDR3 residues: CASSGGQGNSPLHF. The CDR3 bases are TGTGCCAGCAGCGGGGGACAGGGTAATTCACCCCTCCACTTT.

The chain is built from TRBV19 and TRBJ2-5, with 7 bases lining up with TRBD2. CDR3 length equals 14 residues. J lost 5 bases, V lost 5 bases, and 8 bases had no gene match. CDR1 is LNHDA, CDR2 SQIVND, per germline (reference sequence). The CDR3 sequence: CASSDPSGIETQYF. As DNA, the CDR3 is TGTGCCAGTAGTGACCCGAGCGGGATTGAGACCCAGTACTTC. Variable domain in full (rest from reference TRBV19 and TRBJ2-5): DGGITQSPKYLFRKEGQNVTLSCEQNLNHDAMYWYRQDPGQGLRLIYYSQIVNDFQKGDIAEGYSVSREKKESFPLTVTSAQKNPTAFYLCASSDPSGIETQYFGPGTRLLVL.

The V and J genes are TRBV6-1 and TRBJ1-3; no definite D call. Germline CDR1 and CDR2: MNHNS and SASEGT. Trimming shortened V by 1 base and J by 4 bases, and 8 bases separated the two germline ends. The CDR3 is 14 residues long. Written as DNA, the CDR3 is TGTGCCAGCAGTGAAGGGGCAAAGGGAAACACCATATATTTT. It is translated as CASSEGAKGNTIYF.

Here the CDR3 DNA reads TGTGCCTGGATGGCTAGAGCGGTCGCTGGGGCCGGGGAGCTGTTTTTT. This sequence encodes CAWMARAVAGAGELFF. This rearrangement joins TRBV30 to TRBJ2-2; weak D call: TRBD2 (5 bases). Germline CDR1 is GTSNPN and CDR2 is SVGIG (reference sequence). Trimming stripped 4 bases from V and 6 bases from J, with 21 bases between. The CDR3 is made up of 16 amino acids.

The chain joins TRBV30 to TRBJ1-2; D is ambiguous. Germline V gene lookup returns CDR1 GTSNPN and CDR2 SVGIG (reference sequence). The CDR3 covers 14 residues. Trimming shortened V by 5 bases and J by 3 bases, and 16 bases separated the two germline ends. The CDR3 region has the DNA TGTGCCTGGGCCTATAGAGCTACCGACTATGGCTACACCTTC. This sequence encodes CAWAYRATDYGYTF.

The rearrangement uses TRBV19 and TRBJ1-3; D is unclear. CDR1 is LNHDA, CDR2 SQIVND, per germline (reference sequence). Trimming pared 6 bases from V and 0 bases from J, leaving 12 bases between. CDR3 length: 15 residues. CDR3 DNA: TGTGCCAGTAGCACGACTTTAAGCTCTGGAAACACCATATATTTT. It specifies CASSTTLSSGNTIYF. The entire variable domain, with the rest obtained from reference TRBV19 and TRBJ1-3, is as follows: DGGITQSPKYLFRKEGQNVTLSCEQNLNHDAMYWYRQDPGQGLRLIYYSQIVNDFQKGDIAEGYSVSREKKESFPLTVTSAQKNPTAFYLCASSTTLSSGNTIYFGEGSWLTVV.

The chain couples TRBV29-1 to TRBJ2-7; TRBD2 matches 7 bases. After removal of 6 bases from V and 0 bases from J, the junction contained 11 bases not matched to a gene. CDR3 size: 15 residues. Per the germline V gene, CDR1 is SQVTM and CDR2 is ANQGSEA. The CDR3 coding sequence is TGCAGCGTCAAAAGAGGGAGGGATCCCTCCTACGAGCAGTACTTC. Translated, it gives CSVKRGRDPSYEQYF.

J is TRBJ1-6 and V is TRBV7-2; 7 nucleotides agree with TRBD1. The CDR3 sequence is 14 residues long. Germline loops: CDR1 SGHTA, CDR2 FQGNSA. V gave up 5 bases and J gave up 10 bases; unmatched junction bases: 8. The CDR3 DNA follows: TGTGCCAGCAGCCTTGGGACAGTTGGGTCACCCCTCCACTTT. Protein product: CASSLGTVGSPLHF.

The chain couples TRBV5-1 to TRBJ2-3; D may be TRBD1 (6 bases). Germline CDR1 is SGHRS and CDR2 is YFSETQ. The V end lost 1 base, the J end lost 6 bases, and 15 bases lay between the germline ends. The CDR3 is 15 residues long. DNA for the CDR3: TGCGCCAGCAGCTTGCAGGCAGGGGTCATGGATACGCAGTATTTT. This codes for CASSLQAGVMDTQYF.

V is TRBV30 and J is TRBJ2-3; 12 positions match TRBD2. CDR1 and CDR2 (germline): GTSNPN, SVGIG (reference sequence). CDR3 size: 16 residues. The V segment lost 1 base and the J segment 6 bases; nucleotides outside the gene matches: 8. Here the CDR3 DNA reads TGTGCCTGGAGTGGCGGACTAGCGGGGCGCTTCGATACGCAGTATTTT. This gives the protein CAWSGGLAGRFDTQYF.

The genes are TRBV19 and TRBJ2-7, with 8 nucleotides matching TRBD1. The germline V gene has CDR1 LNHDA and CDR2 SQIVND (reference sequence). The junction had 5 bases not matched to a gene; V was cut back by 8 bases and J by 2 bases. This CDR3 has 13 residues. The CDR3 loop is CASEDREAYEQYF. CDR3 nucleotide sequence: TGTGCCAGTGAGGACAGGGAGGCCTACGAGCAGTACTTC.

The V and J genes are TRBV5-1 and TRBJ1-1; D gene ambiguous. V lost 0 bases to trimming and J lost 4 bases, with 10 bases between them. The CDR3 length is 14 residues. The germline V gene has CDR1 SGHRS and CDR2 YFSETQ. CDR3 in amino acids: CASSLESRVTEAFF. Written as DNA, the CDR3 is TGCGCCAGCAGCTTGGAGTCGAGGGTCACTGAAGCTTTCTTT.

The chain recombines TRBV3-1 (or the pseudogene TRBV3-2) with TRBJ1-5; unclear D gene. V was cut by 1 base and J by 2 bases, with 6 bases left in between. The CDR3 totals 14 residues. CDR1 and CDR2 (germline): LGHDT, YNNKEL (reference sequence). The CDR3, as DNA: TGTGCCAGCAGCCAAGCCACAGGCAATCAGCCCCAGCATTTT. It codes for CASSQATGNQPQHF.

This rearrangement joins TRBV2 to TRBJ2-1, with 12 nucleotides matching TRBD2. The CDR3 is made up of 15 amino acids. Germline trimming cut 6 bases from V and 4 bases from J; bases unmatched to any gene: 4. The germline gives CDR1 SNHLY, CDR2 FYNNEI. CDR3 residues: CASRPGLAGYNEQFF. The DNA of the CDR3 is TGTGCCAGCAGACCTGGACTAGCGGGGTACAATGAGCAGTTCTTC.

J is TRBJ2-2 and V is TRBV2; 9 positions agree with TRBD1. The J segment lost 2 bases and the V segment lost 6 bases, leaving 7 bases of the junction unmatched. CDR3 length: 16 residues. CDR1 and CDR2 from the germline V gene are SNHLY and FYNNEI. The CDR3 is CASRKRTGDNTGELFF. The CDR3 coding sequence is TGTGCCAGCAGGAAAAGGACAGGGGACAACACCGGGGAGCTGTTTTTT.